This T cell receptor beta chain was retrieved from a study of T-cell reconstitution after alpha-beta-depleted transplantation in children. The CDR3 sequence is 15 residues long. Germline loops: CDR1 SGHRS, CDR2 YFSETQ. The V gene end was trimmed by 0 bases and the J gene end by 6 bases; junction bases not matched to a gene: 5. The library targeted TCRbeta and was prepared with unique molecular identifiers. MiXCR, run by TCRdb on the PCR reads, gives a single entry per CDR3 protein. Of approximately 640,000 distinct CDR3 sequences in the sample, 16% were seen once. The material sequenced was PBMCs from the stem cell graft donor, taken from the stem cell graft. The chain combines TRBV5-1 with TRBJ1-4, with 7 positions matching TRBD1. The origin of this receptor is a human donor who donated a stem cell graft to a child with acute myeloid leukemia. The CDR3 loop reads CASSLDGTVDEKLFF. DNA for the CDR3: TGCGCCAGCAGCTTGGATGGGACAGTTGATGAAAAACTGTTTTTT.